This entry lists 2 T cell receptor beta chains sequenced from one sample in a study of technical replicates of blood from a few donors. The table came from immunoSEQ multiplex PCR; TCRdb's copy has only in-frame clones and leaves some out. The sample has about 80,000 clones, around nine tenths seen once; the top ten hold approximately 0.4%. Input material: T cells isolated from PBMCs. The receptors shown here come from a human donor in good health.

The rearrangement links TRBV28 to TRBJ2-3; TRBD2 might be the D (6 bases). From germline, CDR1 is MDHEN and CDR2 SYDVKM. The CDR3 runs to 17 residues. Trimming shortened V by 2 bases and J by 2 bases, and 17 bases separated the two germline ends. The CDR3, as DNA: TGTGCCAGCAGTTTACCTACTCTAGCGCGACACACAGATACGCAGTATTTT. Residues: CASSLPTLARHTDTQYF.

V usage is TRBV7-3 and J usage is TRBJ2-3, with a weak D call TRBD2 (5 bases). CDR1 is SGHTA, CDR2 FQGTGA, per germline. The V and J ends lost 2 bases and 6 bases respectively, with 12 bases between them. The CDR3 extends over 14 amino acids. As DNA, the CDR3 is TGTGCCAGCAGCTTATATTCGGGAAGCGATACGCAGTATTTT. Translating gives CASSLYSGSDTQYF.